These 5 T cell receptor beta chains came from one sample sequenced in a study of T cells in Graves' hyperthyroidism and ophthalmopathy. Amplified TCR beta CDR3 regions came from RNA transcripts. Researchers ran a first-round RT-PCR on the TCR CDR3 using the HTBI primer set. TCRdb re-called the multiplex PCR reads with MiXCR, one entry per CDR3 protein. This sample yields more than 150,000 distinct CDR3 sequences, of which more than 15% are seen a single time; roughly 30% belongs to the top ten. Sequences were obtained from blood. The origin of the receptors is a woman aged 50 to 60 with Graves' hyperthyroidism.

The sample holds many counts of this clonotype. The genes are TRBV18 and TRBJ2-5; D is uncertain. The V end was cut by 6 bases, the J end by 1 base, with 3 bases between. The CDR3 is 11 residues long. Looked up from germline, CDR1 is KGHSH and CDR2 is LQKENI. CDR3 bases: TGTGCCAGCTCCACCCAAGAGACCCAGTACTTC. The encoded protein is CASSTQETQYF.

In its sample, this clonotype was seen many times. This chain joins TRBV13 and TRBJ2-5, with D possibly TRBD1 on 6 matching bases. The CDR3 is made up of 15 amino acids. The germline V gene has CDR1 PRHDT and CDR2 FYEKMQ (reference sequence). The V gene lost 4 bases and the J gene lost 5 bases, with 17 bases spanning the gap. The CDR3 DNA follows: TGTGCCAGCAGCTCCCCGACAGGTGCCAGGGAGACCCAGTACTTC. This codes for CASSSPTGARETQYF.

The chain uses TRBV7-2 and TRBJ1-1, with TRBD1 identical over 11 bases. There are 16 residues in the CDR3. Germline V gene sequence: CDR1 SGHTA, CDR2 FQGNSA. With 4 bases clipped from V and 7 bases from J, the junction kept 11 bases outside the gene matches. Here the CDR3 reads CASSWTGGPPRVEAFF. The DNA of the CDR3 is TGTGCCAGCAGCTGGACAGGGGGCCCTCCGCGGGTTGAAGCTTTCTTT.

As for this clonotype: One end of the junction does not line up with germline, which may come from a read error. The rearrangement joins TRBV11-2 to TRBJ2-1, with 7 bases that match TRBD2. Per the germline V gene, CDR1 is SGHAT and CDR2 is FQNNGV. CDR3 size: 15 residues. In DNA, the CDR3 is TGCGCCAGCACCACTAGCGCCTTTATGAACAATGAGCAGTTCTTC. It is translated as CASTTSAFMNNEQFF.

Many counts were recorded for this clonotype. DNA for the CDR3: TGTGCCAGCTTCGGTCTCGGGGGCACTGAAGCTTTCTTT. It yields the protein CASFGLGGTEAFF. The chain employs TRBV6-1 and TRBJ1-1; tentatively, D is TRBD1 (5 bases). Between the trimmed V and J ends, which lost 8 bases and 4 bases, there was a span of 14 bases. CDR1 and CDR2 (germline): MNHNS, SASEGT. The CDR3 loop spans 13 amino acids.